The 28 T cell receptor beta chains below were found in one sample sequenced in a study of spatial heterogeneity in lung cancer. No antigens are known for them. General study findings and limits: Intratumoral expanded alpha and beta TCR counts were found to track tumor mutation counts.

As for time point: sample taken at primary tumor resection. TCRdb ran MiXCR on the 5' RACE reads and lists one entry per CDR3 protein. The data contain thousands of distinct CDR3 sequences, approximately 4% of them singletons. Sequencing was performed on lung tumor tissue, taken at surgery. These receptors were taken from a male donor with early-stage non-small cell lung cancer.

The CDR3: CASSARDRAETQYF. In nucleotides, the CDR3 is TGTGCCAGTAGTGCCCGGGACAGGGCGGAGACCCAGTACTTC. The V call is TRBV19, the J call TRBJ2-5; 9 bases agree with TRBD1. V shed 5 bases and J 5 bases; nucleotides not matched to a gene: 6. This CDR3 is 14 amino acids long. CDR1 and CDR2 from the germline V gene are LNHDA and SQIVND (reference sequence). Full variable domain (missing parts from reference TRBV19 and TRBJ2-5): DGGITQSPKYLFRKEGQNVTLSCEQNLNHDAMYWYRQDPGQGLRLIYYSQIVNDFQKGDIAEGYSVSREKKESFPLTVTSAQKNPTAFYLCASSARDRAETQYFGPGTRLLVL.

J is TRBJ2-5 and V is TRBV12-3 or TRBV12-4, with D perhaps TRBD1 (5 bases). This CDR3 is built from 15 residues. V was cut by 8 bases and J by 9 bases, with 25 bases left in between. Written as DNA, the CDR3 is TGTGCCAGCCCCTTAGGTGGGGCGACGAGCGAGGCCCAGTACTTC. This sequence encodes CASPLGGATSEAQYF.

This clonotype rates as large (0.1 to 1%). The CDR3, as DNA: TGTGCCAGCATCGAGCGGGACAGGGGGGCAGATACGCAGTATTTT. Translating it yields CASIERDRGADTQYF. The chain combines TRBV28 with TRBJ2-3, with TRBD1 identical over 11 bases. This CDR3 contains 15 residues. CDR1 is MDHEN and CDR2 is SYDVKM in the germline V gene. The V gene end was trimmed by 7 bases and the J gene end by 4 bases; junction bases not matched to a gene: 7.

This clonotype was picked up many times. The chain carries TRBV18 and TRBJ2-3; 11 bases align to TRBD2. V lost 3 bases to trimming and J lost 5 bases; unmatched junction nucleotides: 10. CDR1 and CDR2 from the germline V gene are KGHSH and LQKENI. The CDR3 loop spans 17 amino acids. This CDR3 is CASSPLGLAGGKDTQYF. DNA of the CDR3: TGTGCCAGCTCACCCCTGGGCCTAGCGGGGGGAAAAGATACGCAGTATTTT.

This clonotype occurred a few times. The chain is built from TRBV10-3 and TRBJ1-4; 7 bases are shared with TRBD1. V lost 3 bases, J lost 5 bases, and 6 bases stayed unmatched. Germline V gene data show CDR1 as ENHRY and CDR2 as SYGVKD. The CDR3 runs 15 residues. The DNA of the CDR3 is TGTGCCATCAGTGATCCGTGGACAGGAAATGAAAAACTGTTTTTT. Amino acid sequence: CAISDPWTGNEKLFF.

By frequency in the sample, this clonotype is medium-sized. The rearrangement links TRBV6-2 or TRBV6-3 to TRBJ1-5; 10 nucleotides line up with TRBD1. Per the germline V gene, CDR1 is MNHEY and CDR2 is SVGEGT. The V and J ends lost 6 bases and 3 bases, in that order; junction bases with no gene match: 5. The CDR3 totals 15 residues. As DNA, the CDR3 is TGTGCCAGCAGGCAGACAGGGGGCACCAATCAGCCCCAGCATTTT. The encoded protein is CASRQTGGTNQPQHF.

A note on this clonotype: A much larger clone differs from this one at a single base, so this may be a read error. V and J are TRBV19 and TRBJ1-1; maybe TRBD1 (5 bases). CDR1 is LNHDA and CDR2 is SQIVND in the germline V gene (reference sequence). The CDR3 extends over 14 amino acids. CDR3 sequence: CACRVRELYTEAFF. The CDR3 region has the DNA TGTGCCTGTAGAGTCAGGGAATTATACACTGAAGCTTTTTTT.

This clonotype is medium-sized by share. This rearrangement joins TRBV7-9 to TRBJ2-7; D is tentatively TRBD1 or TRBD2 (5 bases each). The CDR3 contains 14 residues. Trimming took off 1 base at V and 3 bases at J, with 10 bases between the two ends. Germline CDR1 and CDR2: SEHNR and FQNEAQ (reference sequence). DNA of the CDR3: TGTGCCAGCAGCTTAGGGAAGGGGAGCTACGAGCAGTACTTC. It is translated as CASSLGKGSYEQYF.

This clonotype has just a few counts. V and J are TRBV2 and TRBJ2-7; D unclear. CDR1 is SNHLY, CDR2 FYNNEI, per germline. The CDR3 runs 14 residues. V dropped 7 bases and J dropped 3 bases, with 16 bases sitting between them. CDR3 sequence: CASMKGRVDYEQYV. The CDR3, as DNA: TGTGCCAGCATGAAGGGAAGGGTCGACTACGAGCAGTACGTC.

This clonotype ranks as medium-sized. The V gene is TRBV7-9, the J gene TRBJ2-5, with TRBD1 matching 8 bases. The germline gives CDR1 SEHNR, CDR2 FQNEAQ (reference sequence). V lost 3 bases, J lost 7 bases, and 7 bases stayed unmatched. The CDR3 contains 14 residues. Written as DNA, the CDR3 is TGTGCCAGCAGCTTTTCAGGGGGCGAAGGGACCCAGTACTTC. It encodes CASSFSGGEGTQYF.

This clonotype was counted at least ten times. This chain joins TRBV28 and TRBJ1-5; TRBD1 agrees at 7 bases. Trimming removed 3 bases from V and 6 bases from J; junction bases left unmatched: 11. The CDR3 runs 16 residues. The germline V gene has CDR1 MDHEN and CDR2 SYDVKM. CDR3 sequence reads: CASSLPRTGAGQPQHF. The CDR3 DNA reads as TGTGCCAGCAGTTTGCCCCGTACAGGGGCGGGTCAGCCCCAGCATTTT.

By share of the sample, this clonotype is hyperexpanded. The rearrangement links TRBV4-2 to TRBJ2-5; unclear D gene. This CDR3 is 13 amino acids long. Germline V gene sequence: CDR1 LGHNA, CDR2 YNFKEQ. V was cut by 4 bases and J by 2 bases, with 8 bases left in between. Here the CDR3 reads CASSLSDQETQYF. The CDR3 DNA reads TGTGCCAGCAGCCTGTCGGATCAAGAGACCCAGTACTTC.

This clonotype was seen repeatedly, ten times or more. Here the CDR3 reads CASGSSGSTDTQYF. In nucleotides, the CDR3 is TGTGCCAGCGGATCTAGCGGCTCCACAGATACGCAGTATTTT. The J gene is TRBJ2-3, the V gene TRBV7-2; TRBD2 aligns across 7 bases. This CDR3 region has 14 residues. Germline V gene data show CDR1 as SGHTA and CDR2 as FQGNSA. With 8 bases clipped from V and 2 bases from J, the junction kept 7 bases outside the gene matches.

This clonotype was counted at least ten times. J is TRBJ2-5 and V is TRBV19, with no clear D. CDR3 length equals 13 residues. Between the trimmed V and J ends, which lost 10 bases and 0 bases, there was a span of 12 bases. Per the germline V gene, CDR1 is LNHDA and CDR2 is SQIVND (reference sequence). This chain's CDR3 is CATSRSYQETQYF. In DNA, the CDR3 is TGTGCCACTTCCCGGTCGTACCAAGAGACCCAGTACTTC.

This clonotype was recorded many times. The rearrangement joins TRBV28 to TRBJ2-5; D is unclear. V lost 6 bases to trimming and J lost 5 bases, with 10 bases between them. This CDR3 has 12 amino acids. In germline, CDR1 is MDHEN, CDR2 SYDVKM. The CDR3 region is CASSLGYETQYF. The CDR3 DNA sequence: TGTGCCAGCAGCCTCGGGTATGAGACCCAGTACTTC.

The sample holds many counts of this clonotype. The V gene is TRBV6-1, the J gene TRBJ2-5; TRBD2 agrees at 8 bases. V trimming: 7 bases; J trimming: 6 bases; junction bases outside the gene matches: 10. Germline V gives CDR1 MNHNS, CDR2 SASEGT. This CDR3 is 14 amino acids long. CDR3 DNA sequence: TGTGCCAGCACCCAGGCGGGGGGATCGAAGACCCAGTACTTC. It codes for CASTQAGGSKTQYF.

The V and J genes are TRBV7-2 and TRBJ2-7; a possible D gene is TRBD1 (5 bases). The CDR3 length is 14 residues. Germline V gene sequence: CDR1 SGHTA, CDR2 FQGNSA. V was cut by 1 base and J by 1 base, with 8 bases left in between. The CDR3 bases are TGTGCCAGCAGCTTAGGCCCAGGGTCCTACGAGCAGTACGTC. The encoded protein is CASSLGPGSYEQYV.

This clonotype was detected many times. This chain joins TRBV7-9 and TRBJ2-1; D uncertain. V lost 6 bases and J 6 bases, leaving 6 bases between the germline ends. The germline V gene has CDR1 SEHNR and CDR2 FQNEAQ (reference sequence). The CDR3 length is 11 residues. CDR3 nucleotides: TGTGCCAGCAGTATTACCAATGAGCAGTTCTTC. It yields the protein CASSITNEQFF.

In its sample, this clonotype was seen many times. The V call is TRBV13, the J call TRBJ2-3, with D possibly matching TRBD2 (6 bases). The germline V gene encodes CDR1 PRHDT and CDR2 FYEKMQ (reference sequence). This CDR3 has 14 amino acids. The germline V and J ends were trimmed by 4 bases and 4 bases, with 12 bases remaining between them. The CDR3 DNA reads TGTGCCAGCAGCTCCAGGGACTTCCCAGATACGCAGTATTTT. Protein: CASSSRDFPDTQYF.

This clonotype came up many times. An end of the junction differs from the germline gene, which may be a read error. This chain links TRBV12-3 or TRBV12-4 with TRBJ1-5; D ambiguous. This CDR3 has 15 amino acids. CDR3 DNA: TGTGCCAGCAGTTCGGTCGGTGGTAGCGATCAGCCCCAGCATTTT. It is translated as CASSSVGGSDQPQHF.

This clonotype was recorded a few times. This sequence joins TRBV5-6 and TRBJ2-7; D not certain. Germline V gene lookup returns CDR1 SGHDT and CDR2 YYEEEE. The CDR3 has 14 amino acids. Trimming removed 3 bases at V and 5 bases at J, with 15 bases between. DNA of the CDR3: TGTGCCAGCAGCTCCGGGTCCTTAAGGGACGAGCAGTACTTC. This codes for CASSSGSLRDEQYF. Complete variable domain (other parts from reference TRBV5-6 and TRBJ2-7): DAGVTQSPTHLIKTRGQQVTLRCSPKSGHDTVSWYQQALGQGPQFIFQYYEEEERQRGNFPDRFSGHQFPNYSSELNVNALLLGDSALYLCASSSGSLRDEQYFGPGTRLTVT.

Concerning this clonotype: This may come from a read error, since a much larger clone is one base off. CDR3 DNA: TGTGCCAGCAGTGTGCGGACTCCGGGAGGCTCAGATACGCAGTATTTT. Protein product: CASSVRTPGGSDTQYF. The chain is built from TRBV6-5 and TRBJ2-3, with TRBD2 matching 7 bases. CDR1 MNHEY and CDR2 SVGAGI come from the germline V gene. After removal of 5 bases from V and 4 bases from J, the junction contained 12 bases not matched to a gene. The CDR3 extends over 16 amino acids.

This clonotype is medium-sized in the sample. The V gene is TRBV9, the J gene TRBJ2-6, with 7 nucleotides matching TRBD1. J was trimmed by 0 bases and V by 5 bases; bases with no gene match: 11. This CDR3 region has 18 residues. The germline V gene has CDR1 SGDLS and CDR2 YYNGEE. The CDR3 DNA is TGTGCCAGCAGTGCCGCCGGGACAGCGCTCTCTGGGGCCAACGTCCTGACTTTC. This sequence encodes CASSAAGTALSGANVLTF.

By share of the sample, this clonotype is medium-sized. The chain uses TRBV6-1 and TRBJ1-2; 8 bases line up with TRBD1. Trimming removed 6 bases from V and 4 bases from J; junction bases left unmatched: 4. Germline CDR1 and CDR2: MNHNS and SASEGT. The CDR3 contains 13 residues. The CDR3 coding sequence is TGTGCCAGCAGGACAGGGACAGGCTATGGCTACACCTTC. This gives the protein CASRTGTGYGYTF.

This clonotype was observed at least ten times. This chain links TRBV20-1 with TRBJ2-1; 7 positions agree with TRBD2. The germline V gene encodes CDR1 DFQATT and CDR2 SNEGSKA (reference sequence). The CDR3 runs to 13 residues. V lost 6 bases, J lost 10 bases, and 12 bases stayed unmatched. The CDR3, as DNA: TGCAGTGCAGCGAAAAGCGGGAAGTGGGAGCAGTTCTTC. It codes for CSAAKSGKWEQFF.

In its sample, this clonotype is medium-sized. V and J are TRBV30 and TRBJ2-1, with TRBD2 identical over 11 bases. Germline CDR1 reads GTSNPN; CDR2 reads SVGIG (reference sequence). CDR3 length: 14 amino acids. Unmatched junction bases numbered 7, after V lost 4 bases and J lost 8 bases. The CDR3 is CAWTIAGGPHEQFF. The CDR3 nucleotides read TGTGCCTGGACTATAGCGGGGGGGCCCCATGAGCAGTTCTTC.

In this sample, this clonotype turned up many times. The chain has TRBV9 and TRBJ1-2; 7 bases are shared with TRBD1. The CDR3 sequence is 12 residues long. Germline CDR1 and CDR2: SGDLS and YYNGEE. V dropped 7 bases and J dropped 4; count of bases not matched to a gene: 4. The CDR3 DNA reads TGTGCCAGCGGACAGGACGGCTATGGCTACACCTTC. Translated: CASGQDGYGYTF. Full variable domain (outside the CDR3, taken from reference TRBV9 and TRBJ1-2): DSGVTQTPKHLITATGQRVTLRCSPRSGDLSVYWYQQSLDQGLQFLIQYYNGEERAKGNILERFSAQQFPDLHSELNLSSLELGDSALYFCASGQDGYGYTFGSGTRLTVV.

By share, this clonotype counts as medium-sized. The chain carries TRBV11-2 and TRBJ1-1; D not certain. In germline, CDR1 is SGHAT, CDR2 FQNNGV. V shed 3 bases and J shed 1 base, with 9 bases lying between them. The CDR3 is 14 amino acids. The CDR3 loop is CASSFDPQNTEAFF. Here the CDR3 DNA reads TGTGCCAGCAGCTTTGACCCCCAGAACACTGAAGCTTTCTTT.